This T cell receptor beta chain originates from a study of beta chain features in type 1 diabetes. Study-wide results and caveats: Shortening that was moderate but significant affected the TCRB CDR3s of Type 1 diabetes patients in all four CD4+ subsets. Researchers reported that naive, central memory and Treg TCRB repertoires appeared more similar in patients than in healthy donors. Insertions at VDJ junctions were less frequent in type 1 diabetes patients. These patients also deleted more nucleotides at the same junctions. PCR might favor shorter templates, equally in patients and controls.

Expressed TCRB transcripts got sequenced, as all isolated RNA was reverse transcribed. The assay was immunoSEQ multiplex PCR, and TCRdb's table has in-frame clones only and misses some. This table holds about 400,000 clones, roughly 13% found once. The CDR3 sequence is 11 residues long. V was pared by 6 bases and J by 4 bases, with 6 bases between. Germline V gene lookup returns CDR1 SGHTA and CDR2 FQGTGA. Notes on this clone: Its antigen remains unidentified.

The chain recombines TRBV7-3 with TRBJ1-1, with D unclear. The sample comprised naive CD4+ T cells from blood. The receptor's source is a young man in good health. The CDR3 sequence is CASRSSTEAFF. The CDR3 nucleotides read TGTGCCAGCAGGTCGAGCACTGAAGCTTTCTTT.